The present T cell receptor (beta chain) was sequenced within a study of blood T cell repertoires in COVID-19. Study in general: Sources were T cells, B-cell-depleted T cells, or PBMCs; the material itself was cDNA or gDNA.

The germline V gene encodes CDR1 SEHNR and CDR2 FQNEAQ (reference sequence). This CDR3 contains 16 residues. Trimming left V 5 bases short and J 7 bases short, with 18 bases between. Repertoires were generated with immunoSEQ multiplex PCR, while TCRdb's copy carries only in-frame clones and drops some. This repertoire shows 250,000 to 400,000 clones, around 88% found once; its top ten account for 1.5% to 2%. The clonotype originates from a woman aged 25 to 39 with COVID-19, enrolled during active disease. This chain links TRBV7-9 with TRBJ1-6; the D gene is possibly TRBD1 (5 bases). The sequenced sample was peripheral blood. The CDR3 nucleotides read TGTGCCAGCAGCCCCGGGTGGCAGGGTAAAAATTCACCCCTCCACTTT. Its translation: CASSPGWQGKNSPLHF.